The entry that follows covers one T cell receptor (beta chain) sequence. There is no known antigen for this receptor. Base-call qualities are not available, and no considerably larger clone is one nucleotide away. Libraries of naive CD8 T cells were generated from roughly 21,000 to 960,000 sorted cells, with 10%, 30% or 50% of the purified RNA used. On a BD FACSAria II, naive CD8 T cells were FACS-sorted as CD8+CD4-CCR7+CD45RA+ and collected into RLT Plus buffer. To test detection sensitivity, Jurkat RNA equal to ten TCR copies was added to samples of about 20,000-1,000,000 naive CD8 T cells. Enrichment of CD8 T cells was performed with RosetteSep CD8+ T Cell Enrichment Cocktail and Ficoll-Paque, after which ACK red cell lysis was carried out. Library construction relied on PCR. The listed sequencing device is NextSeq 500. Bulk TCR libraries were made following a previously described method, with the TCR primers given in Table S5. Purification of total RNA was performed with the Qiagen AllPrep DNA/RNA kit. Before analysis, reads from multiple sequencing runs of one library were combined. Per the original workflow: Only reads with exact TCR constant sequence were kept, trimmed to 150 nt, and grouped by their 12-nt molecular barcodes. Reads within each barcode group were sub-clustered using a 15% Levenshtein threshold, and quality-weighted consensus sequences were constructed for each RNA molecule. Non-functional sequences were filtered out, along with any lower-count sequence sitting one edit away from another sequence. On the basis of fitting two negative binomial distributions, barcode sub-clusters with fewer than 20% of the maximum read count were discarded. The public reads were quality trimmed at Q25 with fastp and then assembled into clones with MiXCR by TCRdb, keeping productive beta chains. Identical CDR3 protein sequences are pooled into one entry, listed with their most common genes and DNA. The V and J calls shown here were made by TCRdb, not taken from the authors' results. This sample gives some 680,000 distinct CDR3 sequences in total; roughly 25% of them show up just once. Clones ranked in the top ten supply around 0.78% of the sample.

Taken from cysteine to phenylalanine, the CDR3 has 16 residues. Kept here is only the CDR3 DNA, which spans 48 bases and is read in frame from base 1. CDR1 is given as SNHLY and CDR2 as FYNNEI, both from the germline V gene. V loses 2 bases of germline sequence and J loses 0 bases, and the interval between the two ends is 11 bases. The entry originates in a study of molecular identifiers for immune sequencing clone quantification (dated by TCRdb to the late 2010s). Study-level background: In a replicate experiment, RNA from roughly 20,000 or 100,000 naive CD8 T cells was split into five aliquots, four of which were sequenced. This methods study used CD8 T cells to benchmark TCR RNA copy counting and molecular-identifier clustering-based TCR repertoire sequencing (MIDCIRS).

Findings and caveats that apply to the study as a whole: Around 2.9 recovered TCR RNA copies per cell were obtained by modeling, versus roughly 9.7 by digital PCR, implying a capture efficiency of about 30%. Spiked-in Jurkat TCR RNA equal to a single cell's worth was reported to be detectable even within 1,100,000 naive CD8 T cells. The naive libraries included spiked-in Jurkat TCR RNA (about nine copies' worth), and this RNA is not part of the donor repertoire. When barcode sub-clustering was not used, chimeric consensus sequences inflated TCR diversity, with chimeras reaching as high as 47%. Clones above 20 RNA copies held over 97% of molecules in CMV-specific effector cells but under 1% in naive cells. Highly expanded clone sizes could be underestimated because identical TCR molecules may share a barcode.

This TCR was sampled from a human donor in good health. Some libraries in this study had Jurkat cell RNA spiked in. The chain joins TRBV2 to TRBJ1-3; matching of 6 bases hints at TRBD1 as the D gene. Sample: naive CD8+ T cells from blood, with Jurkat cell RNA spiked in. This specimen's cell subset or site label, per the study, means: FACS-sorted CD8+CD4-CCR7+CD45RA+ naive T cells. This receptor has the CDR3 CASSERGGGSGNTIYF. The nucleotides are TGTGCCAGCAGTGAAAGAGGGGGAGGCTCTGGAAACACCATATATTTT. Reference TRBV2 and TRBJ1-3 genes cover what lies past the CDR3, so the full variable domain is EPEVTQTPSHQVTQMGQEVILRCVPISNHLYFYWYRQILGQKVEFLVSFYNNEISEKSEIFDDQFSVERPDGSNFTLKIRSTKLEDSAMYFCASSERGGGSGNTIYFGEGSWLTVV.